This paragraph reports one T cell receptor (beta chain). Its cognate antigen is unknown. This entry comes from a study of T cell repertoires in cytomegalovirus infection. In the study overall: A matching HLA type, together with CMV infection, was signaled by public TCR beta signatures. Study-level points and caveats: People with CMV and the relevant HLA were identified by cumulative public TCR beta family frequency.

TCRdb re-derived calls from the reads in MiXCR, one entry per CDR3 protein. The sample contains around 350,000 distinct CDR3 sequences, approximately 18% of which appear only once. Trimming left V 4 bases short and J 5 bases short, with 11 bases between. This CDR3 contains 12 residues. The germline V gene has CDR1 SQVTM and CDR2 ANQGSEA. This receptor was identified in a human donor in good health (CMV status not recorded). Some clones in this sample may be carry-over from other donors' samples. V gene TRBV29-1 combines with J gene TRBJ2-5; D not certain. The sample was PBMCs. CDR3 in DNA: TGCAGCGTTGGGGGTAAGGTTGAGACCCAGTACTTC. As protein: CSVGGKVETQYF. Full variable domain (missing parts from reference TRBV29-1 and TRBJ2-5): SAVISQKPSRDICQRGTSLTIQCQVDSQVTMMFWYRQQPGQSLTLIATANQGSEATYESGFVIDKFPISRPNLTFSTLTVSNMSPEDSSIYLCSVGGKVETQYFGPGTRLLVL.